Presented here are 27 T cell receptor beta chains from one specimen sequenced in a study of PD-L1 blockade in urothelial cancer. Assay: immunoSEQ multiplex PCR; the TCRdb copy retains only in-frame clones and omits some. The profile covers around 25,000 clones, with around 88% appearing a single time and roughly 3% taken by the ten largest. The sequencing used PBMCs, collected around atezolizumab (anti-PD-L1) treatment. These receptors were obtained from a man aged 50 or older with urothelial cancer.

This chain uses TRBV7-6 with TRBJ2-7; 9 bases map to TRBD2. Germline CDR1 and CDR2: SGHVS and FNYEAQ. The junction had 9 bases not matched to a gene; V was cut back by 1 base and J by 8 bases. The CDR3 extends over 15 amino acids. CDR3 residues: CASSLGAASGAQQYF. The CDR3 nucleotides read TGTGCCAGCAGCTTAGGTGCGGCTAGCGGGGCCCAGCAGTACTTC.

The rearrangement joins TRBV2 to TRBJ2-5; D gene ambiguous. This CDR3 contains 15 residues. CDR1 and CDR2 from the germline V gene are SNHLY and FYNNEI. The germline V and J ends were trimmed by 5 bases and 2 bases, with 15 bases remaining between them. The CDR3, as DNA: TGTGCCAGCAGTCTACAGCCTCTTCCACAAGAGACCCAGTACTTC. Translation gives CASSLQPLPQETQYF.

The chain uses TRBV28 and TRBJ2-5; 12 nucleotides line up with TRBD1. CDR1 and CDR2 (germline): MDHEN, SYDVKM. This CDR3 is 16 amino acids long. V trimming: 7 bases; J trimming: 5 bases; junction bases outside the gene matches: 11. The CDR3 region is CASTFGGQGAFETQYF. CDR3 DNA: TGTGCCAGCACCTTTGGGGGACAGGGGGCGTTTGAGACCCAGTACTTC.

The rearrangement links TRBV6-5 to TRBJ2-2; maybe TRBD1 (6 bases). This CDR3 is built from 15 residues. Trimming left V 4 bases short and J 5 bases short, with 14 bases between. Germline V gene data show CDR1 as MNHEY and CDR2 as SVGAGI. CDR3 sequence reads: CASSSDRLRTGELFF. The CDR3 nucleotides are TGTGCCAGCAGTTCAGACAGGTTGCGGACCGGGGAGCTGTTTTTT.

The chain links TRBV4-3 to TRBJ2-1; D gene uncertain. Germline V gives CDR1 LGHNA, CDR2 YSLEER. The CDR3 length is 14 residues. Trimming left V 0 bases short and J 9 bases short, with 12 bases between. CDR3 sequence (DNA): TGCGCCAGCAGCCAAGATCGTAGAGTCCTTGAGCAGTTCTTC. Its protein product is CASSQDRRVLEQFF.

V usage is TRBV27 and J usage is TRBJ2-2, with no clear D. CDR1 is MNHEY, CDR2 SMNVEV, per germline (reference sequence). This CDR3 contains 12 residues. Trimming shortened V by 10 bases and J by 1 base, and 7 bases separated the two germline ends. The CDR3, as DNA: TGTGCCACAAGCAAGAACACCGGGGAGCTGTTTTTT. As protein: CATSKNTGELFF.

The genes are TRBV11-1 and TRBJ2-6, with a tentative D call TRBD2 (6 bases). The germline gives CDR1 SGHAT, CDR2 FQDESV (reference sequence). V gave up 4 bases and J gave up 9 bases, with 13 bases separating them. CDR3 length equals 14 residues. This CDR3 is CASSSGLGGNVLTF. CDR3 DNA sequence: TGTGCCAGCAGCTCGGGACTCGGTGGCAACGTCCTGACTTTC. Filled out from reference TRBV11-1 and TRBJ2-6, the complete variable domain reads EAEVAQSPRYKITEKSQAVAFWCDPISGHATLYWYRQILGQGPELLVQFQDESVVDDSQLPKDRFSAERLKGVDSTLKIQPAELGDSAMYLCASSSGLGGNVLTFGAGSRLTVL.

V gene TRBV18 combines with J gene TRBJ1-2; 9 nucleotides line up with TRBD1. V dropped 3 bases and J dropped 8; count of bases not matched to a gene: 13. The CDR3 is 16 residues long. CDR1 is KGHSH, CDR2 LQKENI, per germline. This CDR3 is CASSPGQGFSLGGYTF. In nucleotides, the CDR3 is TGTGCCAGCTCACCGGGACAGGGATTCTCGTTGGGAGGCTACACCTTC. The full variable domain, its missing parts supplied by reference TRBV18 and TRBJ1-2, is NAGVMQNPRHLVRRRGQEARLRCSPMKGHSHVYWYRQLPEEGLKFMVYLQKENIIDESGMPKERFSAEFPKEGPSILRIQQVVRGDSAAYFCASSPGQGFSLGGYTFGSGTRLTVV.

The genes are TRBV4-1 and TRBJ1-2; 7 nucleotides align to TRBD1. From germline, CDR1 is MGHRA and CDR2 YSYEKL. V lost 2 bases and J lost 4; bases outside the gene matches: 10. This CDR3 spans 16 amino acids. This chain's CDR3 is CASSQPSGQQIYGYTF. CDR3 nucleotides: TGCGCCAGCAGCCAACCTTCGGGACAGCAAATCTATGGCTACACCTTC.

The chain has TRBV6-1 and TRBJ2-1, with 8 nucleotides matching TRBD2. The CDR3 is made up of 12 amino acids. CDR1 is MNHNS, CDR2 SASEGT, per germline. Trimming at V came to 1 base and at J to 12 bases, leaving 2 bases not matched to a gene. CDR3 nucleotides: TGTGCCAGCAGTGAAGGGAGCGGGGGGCAGTTCTTC. It encodes CASSEGSGGQFF.

This sequence joins TRBV19 and TRBJ2-5; D is undetermined. There are 16 residues in the CDR3. Germline assignment: CDR1 LNHDA and CDR2 SQIVND (reference sequence). Trimming took off 5 bases at V and 5 bases at J, with 21 bases between the two ends. The CDR3 DNA sequence: TGTGCCAGTAGTGCCTCTGCTGGGTCGGGTAGGGAGACCCAGTACTTC. Protein product: CASSASAGSGRETQYF.

The chain has TRBV2 and TRBJ2-1; 13 bases agree with TRBD2. With V trimmed by 5 bases and J by 8 bases, 3 bases remained unmatched. Germline assignment: CDR1 SNHLY and CDR2 FYNNEI. This CDR3 has 14 residues. The CDR3 here is CASSTSGGAYEQFF. The CDR3 DNA reads as TGTGCCAGCAGTACTAGCGGGGGGGCGTATGAGCAGTTCTTC.

The gene calls are TRBV7-9 and TRBJ1-2; 7 bases are shared with TRBD1. The V and J ends lost 7 bases and 7 bases, in that order; junction bases with no gene match: 6. CDR3 length: 12 amino acids. Germline CDR1 SEHNR, CDR2 FQNEAQ (reference sequence). Here the CDR3 reads CASNPGGTGYTF. The CDR3, as DNA: TGTGCCAGCAACCCAGGGGGGACTGGCTACACCTTC.

The chain uses TRBV21-1 and TRBJ2-5; TRBD1 was called by the table and not checked on the DNA. TRBV21-1 is labeled a pseudogene. This CDR3 region has 15 residues. CDR3 bases: TGTGCCAGCAGCAAGTGGCACCCAAACATGGAGACCCAGTACTTC. Its protein is CASSKWHPNMETQYF.

This chain connects TRBV10-3 to TRBJ2-1; 7 bases match TRBD2. The CDR3 has 15 amino acids. Germline CDR1 ENHRY, CDR2 SYGVKD. V dropped 8 bases and J dropped 0; count of bases not matched to a gene: 7. The CDR3 DNA reads as TGTGCCATCGGGGCGGGCGGGAGCTCCTACAATGAGCAGTTCTTC. The encoded protein is CAIGAGGSSYNEQFF.

The V gene is TRBV27, the J gene TRBJ2-1; 12 bases agree with TRBD2. Germline V gene sequence: CDR1 MNHEY, CDR2 SMNVEV (reference sequence). The CDR3 consists of 14 residues. With V trimmed by 2 bases and J by 14 bases, 7 bases remained unmatched. CDR3 bases: TGTGCCAGCAGTTTAAGTCTAGCGGGGGGGCGGGAGTTCTTC. Translated: CASSLSLAGGREFF.

This chain connects TRBV4-3 to TRBJ2-7, with D possibly matching TRBD1 (5 bases). Trimming took 4 bases from V and 1 from J, leaving 8 bases between them. Germline loops: CDR1 LGHNA, CDR2 YSLEER. The CDR3 sequence is 13 residues long. The CDR3 loop reads CASSRRGSYEQYF. CDR3 sequence (DNA): TGCGCCAGCAGCCGAAGGGGTTCCTACGAGCAGTACTTC.

The rearrangement joins TRBV9 to TRBJ1-4; 7 nucleotides line up with TRBD1. Trimming cost V 3 bases and J 7 bases; bases outside gene matches: 12. There are 16 residues in the CDR3. Germline lookup yields CDR1 SGDLS and CDR2 YYNGEE. The CDR3 nucleotides are TGTGCCAGCAGCGCAGGGGGGTCAAAGTTCGGTGAAAAACTGTTTTTT. This codes for CASSAGGSKFGEKLFF.

This sequence joins TRBV19 and TRBJ2-7; TRBD2 aligns across 10 bases. The germline gives CDR1 LNHDA, CDR2 SQIVND (reference sequence). CDR3 size: 12 residues. The junction had 5 bases not matched to a gene; V was cut back by 6 bases and J by 9 bases. CDR3: CASSLAGERQYF. The CDR3 nucleotides read TGTGCCAGTAGCCTAGCGGGAGAACGGCAGTACTTC.

The chain recombines TRBV2 with TRBJ2-1; 11 positions agree with TRBD1. The CDR3 has 15 amino acids. V was clipped by 7 bases and J by 1 base; unmatched bases: 3. The V gene's germline CDR1 is SNHLY and CDR2 FYNNEI. The CDR3: CASKGTGGSYNEQFF. The CDR3 coding sequence is TGTGCCAGCAAGGGGACAGGGGGGTCCTACAATGAGCAGTTCTTC.

The rearrangement uses TRBV2 and TRBJ2-2; TRBD1 matches at 7 bases. This CDR3 contains 14 residues. The junction had 8 bases not matched to a gene; V was cut back by 10 bases and J by 3 bases. Per germline, CDR1 SNHLY and CDR2 FYNNEI. This chain's CDR3 is CATAGTAYTGELFF. The CDR3 DNA reads as TGTGCCACGGCCGGGACAGCCTACACCGGGGAGCTGTTTTTT.

J is TRBJ1-6 and V is TRBV5-6; TRBD1 might be the D (5 bases). Trimming stripped 0 bases from V and 5 bases from J, with 9 bases between. CDR1 SGHDT and CDR2 YYEEEE come from the germline V gene. This CDR3 comprises 15 residues. CDR3 sequence: CASSLGRGNNSPLHF. CDR3 nucleotide sequence: TGTGCCAGCAGCTTGGGTAGGGGCAATAATTCACCCCTCCACTTT.

This chain uses TRBV25-1 with TRBJ2-5; D unresolved. The length of the CDR3 is 15 residues. Germline V gives CDR1 MGHDK, CDR2 SYGVNS. With 5 bases removed from V and 5 bases from J, the gap between germline ends came to 18 bases. CDR3 loop: CASSPPMEWPETQYF. CDR3 coding DNA: TGTGCCAGCAGTCCCCCTATGGAGTGGCCGGAGACCCAGTACTTC.

This clone was seen only once. The rearrangement joins TRBV6-5 to TRBJ2-7; 14 bases are a match to TRBD2. The CDR3 runs to 16 residues. The ends lost 2 bases at V and 6 bases at J; junction bases unmatched: 6. CDR1 is MNHEY and CDR2 is SVGAGI in the germline V gene. The CDR3 DNA is TGTGCCAGCAGTTACAAGACTAGCGGGAGGGCCGGCGAGCAGTACTTC. It codes for CASSYKTSGRAGEQYF.

This rearrangement joins TRBV7-9 to TRBJ2-4, with D hard to call. The CDR3 is 16 residues long. The V end was cut by 1 base, the J end by 0 bases, with 10 bases between. Germline loops: CDR1 SEHNR, CDR2 FQNEAQ (reference sequence). The CDR3 spells CASSLDVGLAKNIQYF. CDR3 in DNA: TGTGCCAGCAGCTTAGATGTCGGGTTAGCCAAAAACATTCAGTACTTC.

J is TRBJ1-1 and V is TRBV7-6; perhaps TRBD1 as D (6 bases). Germline V gene sequence: CDR1 SGHVS, CDR2 FNYEAQ. V gave up 4 bases and J gave up 11 bases, with 17 bases separating them. The CDR3 is made up of 13 amino acids. The CDR3 protein is CASSSPEAGVAFF. The CDR3 region has the DNA TGTGCCAGCAGCTCACCCGAGGCAGGGGTGGCTTTCTTT.

The J gene is TRBJ2-1, the V gene TRBV28; 7 bases match TRBD2. V trimming: 5 bases; J trimming: 2 bases; junction bases outside the gene matches: 6. Germline V gene lookup returns CDR1 MDHEN and CDR2 SYDVKM. The CDR3 covers 15 residues. The CDR3 bases are TGTGCCAGCAGTCGAGGACTAGGGCCCTACAATGAGCAGTTCTTC. It yields the protein CASSRGLGPYNEQFF.